Presented here are 7 T cell receptor beta chains from one specimen sequenced in a study of shared clonotypes between healthy human individuals. Produced via immunoSEQ multiplex PCR; TCRdb's table is partial and in-frame only. This table holds 1,400,000 or so clones, 97% to 99% found once. Material: naive CD4+ T cells sorted from blood. Subset reported: CD45RA+ positively selected. The source is a man aged 30 to 45 in good health.

The V and J genes are TRBV18 and TRBJ2-1; 7 bases fit TRBD2. Germline CDR1 is KGHSH and CDR2 is LQKENI. The CDR3 is 16 residues long. J gave up 0 bases and V 4 bases, and 6 bases lay outside the gene matches. This CDR3 is CASSLPAGTSYNEQFF. The CDR3 bases are TGTGCCAGCTCACTTCCAGCGGGGACCTCCTACAATGAGCAGTTCTTC.

J is TRBJ1-1 and V is TRBV28; 7 nucleotides align to TRBD1. CDR3 length: 15 amino acids. J lost 0 bases, V lost 7 bases, and 8 bases had no gene match. Germline V gene data show CDR1 as MDHEN and CDR2 as SYDVKM. This CDR3 is CASTPTGTVNTEAFF. The CDR3 region has the DNA TGTGCCAGCACCCCGACCGGGACAGTGAACACTGAAGCTTTCTTT.

The chain is built from TRBV7-9 and TRBJ1-1; D unclear. Germline V CDR1 and CDR2: SEHNR, FQNEAQ (reference sequence). V was pared by 7 bases and J by 4 bases, with 13 bases between. The CDR3 contains 13 residues. The CDR3 region has the DNA TGTGCCAGCACCCCCGTAGGGAGCACTGAAGCTTTCTTT. Translation gives CASTPVGSTEAFF.

DNA of the CDR3: TGTGCCAGCAGCCAAGGAGGGGGTTATGAGCAGTTCTTC. It yields the protein CASSQGGGYEQFF. This chain uses TRBV4-2 with TRBJ2-1; TRBD1 might be the D (6 bases). There are 13 residues in the CDR3. The V end was cut by 1 base, the J end by 8 bases, with 9 bases between. Germline values: CDR1 LGHNA, CDR2 YNFKEQ.

This chain uses TRBV12-5 with TRBJ1-1; D uncertain. The V end was cut by 6 bases, the J end by 1 base, with 3 bases between. The germline V gene encodes CDR1 LGHNT and CDR2 FRNRAP. This CDR3 is 11 amino acids long. The CDR3 protein is CASGGNTEAFF. CDR3 nucleotides: TGTGCTAGTGGAGGGAACACTGAAGCTTTCTTT.

The chain recombines TRBV7-6 with TRBJ2-5; TRBD1 agrees at 10 bases. Unmatched junction bases numbered 3, after V lost 4 bases and J lost 4 bases. The CDR3 has 14 residues. CDR1 and CDR2 (germline): SGHVS, FNYEAQ. CDR3 nucleotide sequence: TGTGCCAGCAGCTACCGGGACAGGGGAGAGACCCAGTACTTC. Its protein is CASSYRDRGETQYF.

This chain uses TRBV2 with TRBJ2-7; either TRBD1 or TRBD2 may supply D (5 bases each). Germline V gene data show CDR1 as SNHLY and CDR2 as FYNNEI. The CDR3 is 13 amino acids. Trimming stripped 5 bases from V and 12 bases from J, with 20 bases between. The CDR3 sequence: CASSTPLRGPGYF. CDR3 in DNA: TGTGCCAGCAGTACACCCCTCCGGGGCCCGGGGTACTTC.